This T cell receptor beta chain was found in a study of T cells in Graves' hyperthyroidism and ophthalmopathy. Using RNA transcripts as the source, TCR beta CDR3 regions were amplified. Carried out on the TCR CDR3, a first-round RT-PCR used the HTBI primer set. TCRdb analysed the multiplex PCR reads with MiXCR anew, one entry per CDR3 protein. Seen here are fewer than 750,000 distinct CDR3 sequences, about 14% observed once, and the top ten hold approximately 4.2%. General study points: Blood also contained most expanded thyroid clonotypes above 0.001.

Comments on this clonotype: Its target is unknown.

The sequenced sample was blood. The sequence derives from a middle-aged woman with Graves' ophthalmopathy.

CDR3 amino acids: CASARLAGGKETQYF. CDR3 DNA: TGTGCCAGCGCAAGATTAGCGGGAGGGAAAGAGACCCAGTACTTC. The genes are TRBV7-2 and TRBJ2-5, with TRBD2 identical over 11 bases. Germline CDR1 SGHTA, CDR2 FQGNSA. The CDR3 runs 15 residues. With V trimmed by 8 bases and J by 3 bases, 8 bases remained unmatched.